This T cell receptor (beta chain) was sequenced for a study of shared clonotypes between healthy human individuals. Study-wide findings and caveats: It was observed that roughly 4.8% of naive CD4 clonotypes were shared across four donors. Naive subsets generally exceeded memory subsets in estimated richness.

With respect to this clone: The antigen is not known.

The V and J ends lost 0 bases and 7 bases respectively, with 15 bases between them. The CDR3 is 16 residues long. The V gene's germline CDR1 is LGHNA and CDR2 YSLEER. Profiling relied on immunoSEQ multiplex PCR, and the TCRdb table lists in-frame clones only, not all of them. Among under 2.5 million clones listed, around 92% were seen once. J is TRBJ2-2 and V is TRBV4-3, with D unresolved. This sequence was found in a man in his late teens or twenties in good health. Some clones in this sample may be carry-over from other donors' samples. The sequenced material came from naive CD4+ T cells from PBMCs. The subset denotes: CD45RA+ positively selected. The CDR3 nucleotides read TGCGCCAGCAGCCAAGACCCGGTTAGCCGTGGCGGGGAGCTGTTTTTT. It is translated as CASSQDPVSRGGELFF.